This TCR beta chain came from a study of identical twins. cDNA molecules carried unique molecular identifiers, and template switching added a universal primer site. TCRdb analysed the 5' RACE reads with MiXCR anew, one entry per CDR3 protein. This table has 1.5 million to 2 million distinct CDR3 sequences, more than 30% appearing once. Germline assignment: CDR1 DFQATT and CDR2 SNEGSKA (reference sequence). The CDR3 runs 14 residues. Losses at the gene ends were 3 bases for V and 4 bases for J; bases not matched to a gene: 5. In this sample, this clonotype turned up many times. The rearrangement links TRBV20-1 to TRBJ2-1, with TRBD2 identical over 8 bases. The TCR comes from a newborn girl in good health. Material for sequencing was cord blood. CDR3 sequence (DNA): TGCAGTGCTAGCTCCGGGGGGGCGTACAATGAGCAGTTCTTC. It is translated as CSASSGGAYNEQFF.